The clone carrying this T cell receptor beta chain was counted a single time. The data are from a study of control samples from healthy donors and cancer patients. The CDR3 has 13 residues. Trimming pared 3 bases from V and 7 bases from J, leaving 10 bases between. From germline, CDR1 is LNHDA and CDR2 SQIVND (reference sequence). Clones were read by immunoSEQ multiplex PCR, and TCRdb kept only the in-frame ones, dropping some. Among about 170,000 clones listed, around 91% were seen once. The J gene is TRBJ1-5, the V gene TRBV19, with D unclear. This TCR was sampled from a woman younger than 45 in good health. The specimen was blood. The CDR3 nucleotides read TGTGCCAGTAGTATGCGGGGAGGACAGCCCCAGCATTTT. This encodes CASSMRGGQPQHF.